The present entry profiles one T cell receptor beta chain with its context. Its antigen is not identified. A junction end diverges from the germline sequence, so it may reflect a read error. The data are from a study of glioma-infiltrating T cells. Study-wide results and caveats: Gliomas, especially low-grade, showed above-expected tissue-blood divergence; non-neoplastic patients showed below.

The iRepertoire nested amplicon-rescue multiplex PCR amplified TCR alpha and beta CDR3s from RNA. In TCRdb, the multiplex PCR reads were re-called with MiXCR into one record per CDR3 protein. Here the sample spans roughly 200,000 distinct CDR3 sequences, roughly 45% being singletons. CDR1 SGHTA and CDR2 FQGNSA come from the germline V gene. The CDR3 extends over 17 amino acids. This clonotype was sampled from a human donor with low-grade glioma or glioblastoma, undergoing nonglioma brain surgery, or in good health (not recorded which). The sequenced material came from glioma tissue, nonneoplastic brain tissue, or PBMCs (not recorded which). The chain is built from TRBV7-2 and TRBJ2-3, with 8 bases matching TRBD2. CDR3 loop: CASSLVTGTSGVDTQYF. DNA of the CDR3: TGCGCCAGCAGCTTGGTGACCGGGACTAGTGGGGTAGATACTCAGTATTTT.